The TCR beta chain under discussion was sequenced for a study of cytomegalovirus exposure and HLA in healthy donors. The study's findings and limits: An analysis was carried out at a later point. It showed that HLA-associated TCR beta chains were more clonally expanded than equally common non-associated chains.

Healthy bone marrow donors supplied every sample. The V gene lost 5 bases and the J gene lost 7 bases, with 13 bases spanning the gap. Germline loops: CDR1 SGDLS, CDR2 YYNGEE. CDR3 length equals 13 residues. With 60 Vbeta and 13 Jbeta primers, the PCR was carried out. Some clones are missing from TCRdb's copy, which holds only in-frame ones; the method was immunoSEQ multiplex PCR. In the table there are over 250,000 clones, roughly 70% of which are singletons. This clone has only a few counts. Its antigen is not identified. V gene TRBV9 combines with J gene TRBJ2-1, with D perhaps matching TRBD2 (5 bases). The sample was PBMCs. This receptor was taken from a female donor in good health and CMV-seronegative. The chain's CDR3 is CASSHLATNEQFF. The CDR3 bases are TGTGCCAGCAGTCATCTAGCCACGAATGAGCAGTTCTTC.